The clone carrying this T cell receptor beta chain was recorded at least ten times. Via MiXCR, TCRdb re-called the 5' RACE reads, giving one row per CDR3 protein. The sample has 250,000 or so distinct CDR3 sequences, approximately 24% seen once; the top ten hold 0.61%. This sample is part of a study of CD8 T cells in ankylosing spondylitis. The length of the CDR3 is 16 residues. CDR1 is DFQATT, CDR2 SNEGSKA, per germline (reference sequence). J was trimmed by 7 bases and V by 2 bases; bases with no gene match: 11. The sample consisted of blood, either unsorted or a sorted T cell fraction (not recorded which). The clonotype was recovered from a male donor with ankylosing spondylitis or in good health (not recorded which). This chain joins TRBV20-1 and TRBJ1-4; 9 positions match TRBD1. This chain's CDR3 is CSARNPTGGLAEKLFF. The CDR3 nucleotides read TGCAGTGCTAGAAACCCCACAGGGGGCCTTGCTGAAAAACTGTTTTTT.